These T cell receptor beta chains were read from a single sample in a study of T cells in Graves' hyperthyroidism and ophthalmopathy. MiXCR, run by TCRdb on the multiplex PCR reads, gives a single entry per CDR3 protein. This table holds about 500,000 distinct CDR3 sequences, roughly a sixth found once. The material sequenced was blood. Receptors were obtained from a woman under 30 with Graves' ophthalmopathy. Each CDR3 is given with its conserved first and last residue. A D gene is named only where the DNA matches it firmly. Rows may omit the clone size; those that give it use once, few, many or a size class.

TRBJ2-1 12 TRBV6-2/TRBV6-3 NA many TGTGCCAGCAGTTACGGATTCAATGAGCAGTTCTTC CASSYGFNEQFF
TRBJ2-3 16 TRBV27 TRBD2 NA TGTGCCAGCAGCCCCCCTAGCGGGGGGGCGGGAGATACGCAGTATTTT CASSPPSGGAGDTQYF
TRBJ2-2 12 TRBV3-1 NA many TGTGCCAGCAGCCCAGTGTCCGGGGAGCTGTTTTTT CASSPVSGELFF
TRBJ1-1 14 TRBV13 NA many TGTGCCAGCAGTGGAGGTGGGATGGGCACTGAAGCTTTCTTT CASSGGGMGTEAFF
TRBJ2-2 13 TRBV5-1 NA few TGCGCCACCCGAGTGGGAGATACCGGGGAGCTGTTTTTT CATRVGDTGELFF
TRBJ2-2 15 TRBV9 NA NA TGTGCCAGCAGTGGATCGAGCCGGAACACCGGGGAGCTGTTTTTT CASSGSSRNTGELFF
TRBJ2-5 15 TRBV12-3/TRBV12-4 NA few TGTGCCAGCAGCGCCCATCCAGCGGCCCAAGAGACCCAGTACTTC CASSAHPAAQETQYF
TRBJ1-1 15 TRBV20-1 NA few TGCAGTGCGGGTGGGGGGTCCGTACCGCACACTGAAGCTTTCTTT CSAGGGSVPHTEAFF
TRBJ1-2 18 TRBV11-2 NA many TGTGCCAGCAGCTTAGGCCTCCCAGGGCCCGGAGGCCGATATGGCTACACCTTC CASSLGLPGPGGRYGYTF
TRBJ1-1 14 TRBV6-6 NA few TGTGCCAGCAGTTACCCAGGGGAGTACACTGAAGCTTTCTTT CASSYPGEYTEAFF
TRBJ2-7 14 TRBV20-1 NA many TGCAGTGCTAGAGATCCCTCGGCCTCCTACGAGCAGTACTTC CSARDPSASYEQYF
TRBJ1-1 16 TRBV30 TRBD1 many TGTGCCTGGAGGGGGGGGGGACAGGGAGGTTACAATGAAGCTTTCTTT CAWRGGGQGGYNEAFF
TRBJ1-6 15 TRBV7-6 NA few TGTGCCAGCAGCTTAGGGCCAGGGGACAATTCACCCCTCCACTTT CASSLGPGDNSPLHF
TRBJ2-7 13 TRBV18 NA many TGTGCCAGCTCCGCCGGGCTCGGCAACGAGCAGTACTTC CASSAGLGNEQYF
TRBJ2-5 14 TRBV9 NA NA TGTGCCAGCAGCGTAGGGGTAGTCCAAGAGACCCAGTACTTC CASSVGVVQETQYF
TRBJ2-7 14 TRBV30 NA few TGTGCCTGGAGTCTGGACGGTGGCTCCTACGAGCAGTACTTC CAWSLDGGSYEQYF